This TCR beta chain appears in the sequencing data of a study of B cell selection in AIRE deficiency. Study conclusions and caveats: CDR3s were shorter in shared Treg sequences, reflecting few non-templated nucleotide insertions.

Generated by immunoSEQ multiplex PCR, the TCRdb table keeps only in-frame clones and is missing some. The sample holds tens of thousands of clones; less than 95% are singletons and the top ten take just under 2%. With respect to this clone: The antigen remains unidentified.

Regulatory T cells were sorted as CD4+CD25hiCD127low/negative. This TCR was recovered from a human donor with AIRE deficiency. The sample taken for sequencing was Tregs sorted from PBMCs.

DNA of the CDR3: TGCAGCGTTGAAGCCCCGGGACTAGCGGGGATCCGCCAGGAGCAGTACTTC. It is translated as CSVEAPGLAGIRQEQYF. This chain joins TRBV29-1 and TRBJ2-7, with 13 bases matching TRBD2. The CDR3 loop spans 17 amino acids. V shed 1 base and J 7 bases; nucleotides not matched to a gene: 13. Germline-derived CDR1 and CDR2 are SQVTM and ANQGSEA.